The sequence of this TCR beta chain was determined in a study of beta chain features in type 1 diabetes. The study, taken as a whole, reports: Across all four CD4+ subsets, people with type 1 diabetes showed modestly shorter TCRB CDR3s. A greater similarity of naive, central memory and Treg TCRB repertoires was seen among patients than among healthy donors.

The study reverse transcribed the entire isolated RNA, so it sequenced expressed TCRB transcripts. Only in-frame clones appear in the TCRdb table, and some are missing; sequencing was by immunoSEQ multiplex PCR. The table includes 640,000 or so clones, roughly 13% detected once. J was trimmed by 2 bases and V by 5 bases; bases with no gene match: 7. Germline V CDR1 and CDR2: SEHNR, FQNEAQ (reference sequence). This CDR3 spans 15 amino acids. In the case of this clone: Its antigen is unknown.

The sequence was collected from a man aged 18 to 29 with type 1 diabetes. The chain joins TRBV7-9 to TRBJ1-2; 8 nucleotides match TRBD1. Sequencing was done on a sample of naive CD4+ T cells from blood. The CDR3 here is CASSARQGRNYGYTF. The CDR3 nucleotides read TGTGCCAGCAGCGCAAGACAGGGGAGGAACTATGGCTACACCTTC.